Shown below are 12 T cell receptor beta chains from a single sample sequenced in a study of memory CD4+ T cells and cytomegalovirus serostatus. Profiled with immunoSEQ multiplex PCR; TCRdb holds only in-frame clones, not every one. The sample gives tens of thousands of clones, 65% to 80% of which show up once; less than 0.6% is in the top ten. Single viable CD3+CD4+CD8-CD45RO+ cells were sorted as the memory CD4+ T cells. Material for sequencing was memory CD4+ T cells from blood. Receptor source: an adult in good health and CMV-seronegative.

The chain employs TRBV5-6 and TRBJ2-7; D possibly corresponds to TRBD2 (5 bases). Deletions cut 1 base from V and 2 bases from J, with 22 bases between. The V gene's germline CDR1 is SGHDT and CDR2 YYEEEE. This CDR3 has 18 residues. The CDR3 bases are TGTGCCAGCAGCTTGTTCCGTTTGGTAGTAACCGGGACCTACGAGCAGTACTTC. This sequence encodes CASSLFRLVVTGTYEQYF.

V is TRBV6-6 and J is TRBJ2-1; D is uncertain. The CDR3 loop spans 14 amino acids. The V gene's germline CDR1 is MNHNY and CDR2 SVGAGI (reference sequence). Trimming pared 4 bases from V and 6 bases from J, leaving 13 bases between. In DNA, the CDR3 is TGTGCCAGCAGTTCCCCCCGTTTAAGCAATGAGCAGTTCTTC. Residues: CASSSPRLSNEQFF.

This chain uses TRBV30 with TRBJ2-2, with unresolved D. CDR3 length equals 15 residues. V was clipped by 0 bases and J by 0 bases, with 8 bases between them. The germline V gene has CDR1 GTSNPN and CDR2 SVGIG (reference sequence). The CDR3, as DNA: TGTGCCTGGAGTGTACTCCCGGCGAACACCGGGGAGCTGTTTTTT. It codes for CAWSVLPANTGELFF.

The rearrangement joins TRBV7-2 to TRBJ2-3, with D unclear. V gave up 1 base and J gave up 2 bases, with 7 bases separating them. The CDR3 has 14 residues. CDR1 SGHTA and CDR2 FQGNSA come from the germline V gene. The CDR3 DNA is TGTGCCAGCAGCTTAGGTCTACCCACAGATACGCAGTATTTT. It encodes CASSLGLPTDTQYF. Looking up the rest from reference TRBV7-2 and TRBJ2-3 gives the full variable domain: GAGVSQSPSNKVTEKGKDVELRCDPISGHTALYWYRQSLGQGLEFLIYFQGNSAPDKSGLPSDRFSAERTGGSVSTLTIQRTQQEDSAVYLCASSLGLPTDTQYFGPGTRLTVL.

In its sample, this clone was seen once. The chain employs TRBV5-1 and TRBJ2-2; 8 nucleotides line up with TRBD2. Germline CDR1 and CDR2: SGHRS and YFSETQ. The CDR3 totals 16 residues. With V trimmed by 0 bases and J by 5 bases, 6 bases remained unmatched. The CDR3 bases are TGCGCCAGCAGCTTGGGCAGTAGCGGGGTAACCGGGGAGCTGTTTTTT. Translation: CASSLGSSGVTGELFF.

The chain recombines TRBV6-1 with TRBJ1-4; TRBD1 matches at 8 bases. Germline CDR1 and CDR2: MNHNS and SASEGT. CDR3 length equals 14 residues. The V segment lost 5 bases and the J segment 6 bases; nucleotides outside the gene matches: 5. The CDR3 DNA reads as TGTGCCAGCAGTACAGGGGGGGCCGATGAAAAACTGTTTTTT. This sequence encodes CASSTGGADEKLFF.

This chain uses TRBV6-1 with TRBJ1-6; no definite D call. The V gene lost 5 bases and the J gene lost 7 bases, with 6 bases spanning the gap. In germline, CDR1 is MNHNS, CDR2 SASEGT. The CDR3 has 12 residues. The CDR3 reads CASSTMNSPLHF. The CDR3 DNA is TGTGCCAGCAGTACGATGAATTCACCCCTCCACTTT.

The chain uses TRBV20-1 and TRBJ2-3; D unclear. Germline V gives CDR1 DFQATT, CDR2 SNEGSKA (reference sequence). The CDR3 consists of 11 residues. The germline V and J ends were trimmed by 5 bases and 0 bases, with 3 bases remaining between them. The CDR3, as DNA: TGCAGTGCTCGGAGCACAGATACGCAGTATTTT. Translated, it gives CSARSTDTQYF.

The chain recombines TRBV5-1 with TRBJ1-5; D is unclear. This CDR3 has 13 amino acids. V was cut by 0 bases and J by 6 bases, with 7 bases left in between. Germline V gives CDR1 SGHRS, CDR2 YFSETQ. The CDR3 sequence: CASSLDTSQPQHF. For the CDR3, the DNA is TGCGCCAGCAGCTTGGATACCAGTCAGCCCCAGCATTTT.

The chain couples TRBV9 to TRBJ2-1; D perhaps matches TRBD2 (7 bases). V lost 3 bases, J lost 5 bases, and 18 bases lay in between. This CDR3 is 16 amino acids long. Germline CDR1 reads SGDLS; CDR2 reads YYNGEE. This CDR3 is CASSEGGVRKNNEQFF. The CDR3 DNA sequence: TGTGCCAGCAGCGAGGGGGGGGTCCGAAAGAACAATGAGCAGTTCTTC.

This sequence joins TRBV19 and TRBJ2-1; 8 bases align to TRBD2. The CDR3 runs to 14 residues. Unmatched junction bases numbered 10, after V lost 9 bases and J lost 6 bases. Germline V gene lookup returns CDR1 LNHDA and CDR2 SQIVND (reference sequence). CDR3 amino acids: CASKRTGTSNEQFF. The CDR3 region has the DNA TGTGCCAGCAAAAGAACCGGGACTAGCAATGAGCAGTTCTTC.

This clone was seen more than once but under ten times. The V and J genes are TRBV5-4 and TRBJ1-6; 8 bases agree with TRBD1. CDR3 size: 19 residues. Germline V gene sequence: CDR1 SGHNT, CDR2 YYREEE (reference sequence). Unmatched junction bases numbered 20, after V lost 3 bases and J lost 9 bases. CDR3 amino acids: CASSSGPTGEDGWLSPLHF. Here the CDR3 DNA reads TGTGCCAGCAGCTCGGGCCCGACAGGGGAAGATGGCTGGCTTTCACCCCTCCACTTT.